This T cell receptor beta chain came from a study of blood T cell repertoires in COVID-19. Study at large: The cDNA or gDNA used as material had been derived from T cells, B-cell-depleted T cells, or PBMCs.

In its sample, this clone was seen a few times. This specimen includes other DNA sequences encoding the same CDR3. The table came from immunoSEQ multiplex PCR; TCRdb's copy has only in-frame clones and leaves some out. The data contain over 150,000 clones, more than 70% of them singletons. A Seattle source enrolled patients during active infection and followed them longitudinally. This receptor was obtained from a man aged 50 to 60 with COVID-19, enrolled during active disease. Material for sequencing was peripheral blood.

CDR3 sequence: CASSTEGYEQYF. The CDR3 DNA is TGTGCCAGCAGCACCGAGGGATACGAGCAGTACTTC. The chain uses TRBV2 and TRBJ2-7, with D possibly TRBD2 on 5 matching bases. CDR3 length: 12 amino acids. V was shortened by 6 bases and J by 4 bases, with 10 bases between the two germline ends. Germline V gene sequence: CDR1 SNHLY, CDR2 FYNNEI.